Presented here are 13 T cell receptor beta chains from one specimen sequenced in a study of blood T cell repertoires in COVID-19. Using immunoSEQ multiplex PCR, the repertoire was profiled, and TCRdb retains in-frame clones only, with some absent. The data show approximately 130,000 clones, with 85% to 90% seen just once and 25% to 30% held by the top ten. The sequencing sample was made of peripheral blood. Receptors were obtained from a man aged 70 or older with active or convalescent COVID-19.

This chain connects TRBV7-9 to TRBJ2-1, with D possibly TRBD2 on 5 matching bases. V was cut by 2 bases and J by 7 bases, with 6 bases left in between. CDR3 length: 12 residues. Germline V gene sequence: CDR1 SEHNR, CDR2 FQNEAQ (reference sequence). The CDR3 nucleotides read TGTGCCAGCAGCTTAATAGCGAATGAGCAGTTCTTC. Translating it yields CASSLIANEQFF.

The CDR3: CAWQASQETQYF. CDR3 coding DNA: TGTGCCTGGCAAGCCTCACAAGAGACCCAGTACTTC. The chain carries TRBV30 and TRBJ2-5; the D is unclear. This CDR3 comprises 12 residues. CDR1 GTSNPN and CDR2 SVGIG come from the germline V gene (reference sequence). V was cut by 5 bases and J by 2 bases, with 9 bases left in between.

This chain connects TRBV19 to TRBJ1-1, with D hard to call. The CDR3 is made up of 13 amino acids. Germline lookup yields CDR1 LNHDA and CDR2 SQIVND (reference sequence). Trimming removed 7 bases at V and 4 bases at J, with 13 bases between. CDR3 nucleotide sequence: TGTGCCAGTACGGACTTTGTCTCCACTGAAGCTTTCTTT. It translates to CASTDFVSTEAFF.

This chain links TRBV10-3 with TRBJ2-7, with TRBD1 matching 9 bases. CDR3 length equals 15 residues. Trimming removed 4 bases from V and 2 bases from J; junction bases left unmatched: 6. The germline gives CDR1 ENHRY, CDR2 SYGVKD. The CDR3 nucleotides are TGTGCCATCAGTGGCCCGGGACAGGGAGCCTACGAGCAGTACTTC. Translated: CAISGPGQGAYEQYF.

This clone was picked up a small number of times. The chain employs TRBV6-6 and TRBJ2-2, with 7 bases aligning to TRBD1. Germline CDR1 is MNHNY and CDR2 is SVGAGI (reference sequence). This CDR3 has 15 amino acids. The junction had 10 bases not matched to a gene; V was cut back by 9 bases and J by 3 bases. CDR3 coding DNA: TGTGCCAGTACCCCCGGGGACAGAGACACCGGGGAGCTGTTTTTT. It yields the protein CASTPGDRDTGELFF.

The rearrangement joins TRBV11-2 to TRBJ2-7; 7 bases line up with TRBD2. After removal of 5 bases from V and 6 bases from J, the junction contained 7 bases not matched to a gene. From germline, CDR1 is SGHAT and CDR2 FQNNGV. The CDR3 is made up of 13 amino acids. The CDR3 coding sequence is TGTGCCAGCAGCGAGTTAGCGGGTGGCGAGCAGTACTTC. It is translated as CASSELAGGEQYF.

The rearrangement links TRBV20-1 to TRBJ2-5, with a weak D call TRBD2 (5 bases). The length of the CDR3 is 11 residues. Trimming left V 8 bases short and J 5 bases short, with 12 bases between. The V gene's germline CDR1 is DFQATT and CDR2 SNEGSKA (reference sequence). The CDR3 spells CSSGPGETQYF. The CDR3 nucleotides read TGCAGTTCGGGTCCGGGGGAGACCCAGTACTTC.

This clone was counted once. J is TRBJ2-3 and V is TRBV9; TRBD1 might be the D (6 bases). Trimming pared 5 bases from V and 6 bases from J, leaving 16 bases between. This CDR3 has 14 residues. Germline assignment: CDR1 SGDLS and CDR2 YYNGEE. The CDR3 bases are TGTGCCAGCAGTCGAGGGGGATCCGGGGATACGCAGTATTTT. Translated: CASSRGGSGDTQYF.

The chain carries TRBV6-1 and TRBJ1-1; weak D call: TRBD1 (5 bases). V was shortened by 2 bases and J by 5 bases, with 9 bases between the two germline ends. Germline V gives CDR1 MNHNS, CDR2 SASEGT. This CDR3 has 13 residues. CDR3 in DNA: TGTGCCAGCAGTGAACTTCGACAGACTGAAGCTTTCTTT. This sequence encodes CASSELRQTEAFF.

This clone was picked up one time. V gene TRBV5-1 combines with J gene TRBJ2-1; D gene unclear. From germline, CDR1 is SGHRS and CDR2 YFSETQ. Trimming cost V 0 bases and J 6 bases, with 10 bases left between them. The CDR3 loop spans 14 amino acids. The CDR3 bases are TGCGCCAGCAGCTTGGATGCCCAGGCCAATGAGCAGTTCTTC. Translating gives CASSLDAQANEQFF.

Regarding this clone: In this CDR3 the conserved last residue, phenylalanine or tryptophan, is missing, so a read error is likely. The limits of the CDR3 on the DNA are not certain, so only TCRdb's listed CDR3 is given. This chain connects TRBV6-1 to TRBJ2-7; the table's D gene call, TRBD1, was not cross checked with the DNA. The CDR3 contains 13 residues when both ends are counted. CDR1 and CDR2 (germline): MNHNS, SASEGT. The CDR3 protein is CASSDSVGQAERI.

This clone was seen a single time. The rearrangement links TRBV19 to TRBJ1-5, with 9 bases identical to TRBD1. Germline V gives CDR1 LNHDA, CDR2 SQIVND (reference sequence). The length of the CDR3 is 13 residues. Unmatched junction bases numbered 4, after V lost 5 bases and J lost 8 bases. The CDR3 region has the DNA TGTGCCAGTAGTTGGGACAGGGTCGAGCCCCAGCATTTT. The encoded protein is CASSWDRVEPQHF.

This clone was seen just once. The genes are TRBV7-8 and TRBJ2-7; TRBD2 matches 11 bases. After removal of 3 bases from V and 0 bases from J, the junction contained 4 bases not matched to a gene. CDR3 size: 16 residues. From germline, CDR1 is SGHVS and CDR2 FQNEAQ. The CDR3 is CASSLGLAETSYEQYF. For the CDR3, the DNA is TGTGCCAGCAGCTTGGGACTAGCGGAGACCTCCTACGAGCAGTACTTC.